This T cell receptor beta chain was identified during a study of patients and donors after allogeneic stem cell transplantation. TCRdb itself ran the RT-PCR reads through MiXCR, one entry per CDR3 protein. The top ten hold around 50% of the sample, which has some 150,000 distinct CDR3 sequences, 37% seen once. The V end lost 3 bases, the J end lost 1 base, and 20 bases lay between the germline ends. Germline CDR1 reads KGHDR; CDR2 reads SFDVKD. The CDR3 has 18 amino acids. The sequenced material came from blood, either unsorted or a sorted T cell fraction (not recorded which). The chain has TRBV24-1 and TRBJ1-1; no definite D call. The clonotype was recovered from a human donor who was either an allogeneic HSCT recipient or a stem cell or donor lymphocyte infusion donor (not recorded which). It is not recorded whose cells these are; they may come from a transplant donor. The CDR3 DNA follows: TGTGCCACCAGTGATCTATTCTCCGGGCGGCGGGGGAACACTGAAGCTTTCTTT. Translation gives CATSDLFSGRRGNTEAFF.